This note documents a single T cell receptor (beta chain) sequence. This clonotype was seen a handful of times. Its antigen remains unidentified. No base quality information exists; no much larger clone differs at one position. Via the germline V gene, CDR1 is SQVTM and CDR2 ANQGSEA. The CDR3, from cysteine to phenylalanine, totals 12 residues. The CDR3 DNA has 36 bases and is translated from base 1. A distance of 8 bases separates the germline ends of V and J, which lose 4 bases and 3 bases respectively. Ficoll-Paque density gradient centrifugation was used to isolate PBMCs. Sequencing instrument: Illumina NovaSeq 6000. Using 5'RACE with constant-segment primers, TCRalpha and TCRbeta cDNA libraries were constructed, with sample barcodes and unique molecular identifiers added in the process. Trizol reagent was used to extract RNA from every sample. Libraries were amplified in two PCR steps, with a second sample barcode and Illumina TruSeq adapters added in the second step. Sequencing of the libraries was done on an Illumina NovaSeq, producing 2 x 150 bp paired-end reads. Per the source publication's procedure: With migec v1.2.7, reads were demultiplexed and then collapsed into UMI-guided consensus sequences. Using mixcr v2.1.11, UMI consensuses were aligned to TRA and TRB V and J templates and then assembled into clonotypes. Expanded or contracted clonotypes were those called significant by both edgeR and NoisET, with noise models trained on biological replicates. For edgeR calls, the cutoffs were a false discovery rate-adjusted p below 0.01 and a log2 fold-change threshold of 1. As an exploratory analysis of dynamics, max-normalized trajectories of the 1000 most abundant clonotypes were examined with PCA combined with hierarchical clustering. The CD4 or CD8 phenotype of responding clones was assigned using the separately sequenced CD4+ and CD8+ repertoires. TCRdb handled the public reads itself, with Q25 trimming in fastp and clone calling in MiXCR, and kept productive beta chains. Rows merge per CDR3 protein into single entries with the most common DNA and genes. The V and J calls were not made by the authors but by TCRdb's processing. This sample holds about 140,000 distinct CDR3 sequences; 11% to 15% were observed only once. The ten biggest clones cover about 30% of the sample.

These data come from a study of T-cell memory formation after mild COVID-19 (dated by TCRdb to 2020 to 2022). Regarding the research as a whole: Most TCR sequence clusters were specific to one of the two donors. Longitudinal TCRalpha and TCRbeta repertoire sequencing tracked T-cell clones expanding and contracting after mild COVID-19 in a couple of donors. Two young, previously healthy adult volunteers, one female and one male, were included in the cohort. Overall results and qualifications from the work: Some responding clones were detected in pre-infection memory, suggesting pre-existing cross-reactive memory T cells joined the SARS-CoV-2 response. Whether the second-wave clones peaking on day 37 were SARS-CoV-2 specific was not confirmed. Only a couple of mild cases were covered in the study, and larger cohorts including severe cases with pre-infection samples were considered necessary. Contracting CD4+ clones were located mainly in the CM and EM memory subsets, whereas CD8+ clones were found to be enriched in EMRA. Balanced CD4/CD8 phenotypes were observed for clones contracting from day 15 to 85, whereas a bias towards CD4+ was observed for a second wave of clones expanding from day 15 to 37.

Sample: PBMCs or a T cell subset sorted from them (not recorded which). The sequence was obtained from an adult woman who had mild COVID-19 (a few samples of this study predate the infection). The sample titles of this study are shuffled in the database, so cell type and time point are left out; the donor was told from shared clones. The rearranged chain carries TRBV29-1 and TRBJ2-3; confidence is insufficient to name the D gene. The CDR3 loop reads CSVASGTDTQYF. In nucleotide form, the sequence is TGCAGCGTTGCTAGTGGGACAGATACGCAGTATTTT.